This entry lists 5 T cell receptor beta chains sequenced from one sample in a study of blood T cell repertoires in COVID-19. Measured with immunoSEQ multiplex PCR; TCRdb has only the in-frame clones, and not every one. This table has about 160,000 clones, around 87% appearing once. Specimen: peripheral blood. The receptor source for this set is a woman in her 70s with COVID-19, enrolled during active disease.

The gene calls are TRBV6-4 and TRBJ1-6; 11 bases are shared with TRBD1. Trimming cost V 6 bases and J 12 bases; bases outside gene matches: 7. Germline values: CDR1 MRHNA, CDR2 SNTAGT. CDR3 size: 14 residues. CDR3 sequence (DNA): TGTGCCAGCAGAGAGGACAGGGGGCTGGGACCCCTCCACTTT. Encoded protein: CASREDRGLGPLHF.

This clone was counted between two and nine times. J is TRBJ1-5 and V is TRBV2; D uncertain. Trimming took off 1 base at V and 0 bases at J, with 7 bases between the two ends. CDR1 is SNHLY, CDR2 FYNNEI, per germline. The CDR3 is 15 amino acids. CDR3 nucleotide sequence: TGTGCCAGCAGTGAAGGAGCATTTAGCAATCAGCCCCAGCATTTT. Protein: CASSEGAFSNQPQHF.

V usage is TRBV5-1 and J usage is TRBJ1-1; D unresolved. The CDR3 extends over 11 amino acids. V was clipped by 0 bases and J by 11 bases, with 8 bases between them. Germline CDR1 and CDR2: SGHRS and YFSETQ. CDR3 nucleotide sequence: TGCGCCAGCAGCTTGGAAAGGGAGGCTTTCTTT. Translated, it gives CASSLEREAFF.

This clone occurred once. The V gene is TRBV3-1 (or the pseudogene TRBV3-2), the J gene TRBJ2-1; possible D gene TRBD1, 7 bases. The V and J ends lost 0 bases and 2 bases respectively, with 14 bases between them. The germline V gene has CDR1 LGHDT and CDR2 YNNKEL (reference sequence). CDR3 length: 17 residues. This CDR3 is CASSQDPVRGAYNEQFF. CDR3 DNA sequence: TGTGCCAGCAGCCAAGATCCAGTCAGGGGGGCCTACAATGAGCAGTTCTTC.

V usage is TRBV19 and J usage is TRBJ2-3; the D is unclear. V lost 2 bases to trimming and J lost 10 bases, with 16 bases between them. Germline CDR1 LNHDA, CDR2 SQIVND (reference sequence). There are 14 residues in the CDR3. DNA for the CDR3: TGTGCCAGTAGTATAAGGCCCCAATCGGGTCCGCAGTATTTT. This gives the protein CASSIRPQSGPQYF.